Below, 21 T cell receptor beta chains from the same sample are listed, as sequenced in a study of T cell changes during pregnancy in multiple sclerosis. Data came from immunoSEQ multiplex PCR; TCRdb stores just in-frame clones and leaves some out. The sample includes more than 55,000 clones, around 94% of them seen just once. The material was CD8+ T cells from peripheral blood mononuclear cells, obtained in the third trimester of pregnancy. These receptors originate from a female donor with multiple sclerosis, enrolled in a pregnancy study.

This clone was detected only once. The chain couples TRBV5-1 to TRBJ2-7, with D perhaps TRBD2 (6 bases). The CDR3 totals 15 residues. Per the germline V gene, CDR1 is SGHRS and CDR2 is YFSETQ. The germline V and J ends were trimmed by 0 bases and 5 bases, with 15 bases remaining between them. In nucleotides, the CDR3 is TGCGCCAGCAGCTTGGCCGGGACTGAGAGGGACGAGCAGTACTTC. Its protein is CASSLAGTERDEQYF.

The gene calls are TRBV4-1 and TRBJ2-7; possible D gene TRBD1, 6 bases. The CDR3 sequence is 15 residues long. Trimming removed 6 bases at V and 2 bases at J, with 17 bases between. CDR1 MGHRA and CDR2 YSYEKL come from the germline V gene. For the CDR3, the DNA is TGCGCCAGCAGAGGGTCTGGCAGGGGCCCCTACGAGCAGTACTTC. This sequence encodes CASRGSGRGPYEQYF.

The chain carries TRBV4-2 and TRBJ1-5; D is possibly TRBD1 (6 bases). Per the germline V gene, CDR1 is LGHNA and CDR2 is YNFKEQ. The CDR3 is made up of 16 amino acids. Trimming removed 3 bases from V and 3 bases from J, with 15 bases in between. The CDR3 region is CASSQKVRGYNQPQHF. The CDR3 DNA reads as TGTGCCAGCAGCCAGAAAGTCAGGGGCTACAATCAGCCCCAGCATTTT.

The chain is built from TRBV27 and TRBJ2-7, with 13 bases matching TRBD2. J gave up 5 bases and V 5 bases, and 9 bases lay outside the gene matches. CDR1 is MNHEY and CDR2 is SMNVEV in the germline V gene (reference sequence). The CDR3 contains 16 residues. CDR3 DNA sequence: TGTGCCAGCAGTCACGCCGGGACTAGCGGGACCCACGAGCAGTACTTC. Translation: CASSHAGTSGTHEQYF.

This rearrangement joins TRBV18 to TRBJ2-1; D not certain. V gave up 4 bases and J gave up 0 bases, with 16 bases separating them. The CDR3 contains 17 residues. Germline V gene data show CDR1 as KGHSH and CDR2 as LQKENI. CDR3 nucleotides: TGTGCCAGCTCACTACTCTCCCGGAGAGGCTCCTACAATGAGCAGTTCTTC. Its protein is CASSLLSRRGSYNEQFF.

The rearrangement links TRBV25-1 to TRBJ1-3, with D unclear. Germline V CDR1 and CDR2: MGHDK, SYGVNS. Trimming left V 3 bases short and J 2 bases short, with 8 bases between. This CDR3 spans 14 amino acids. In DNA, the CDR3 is TGTGCCAGCAGTGACGCGGGCCCTGGAAACACCATATATTTT. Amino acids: CASSDAGPGNTIYF.

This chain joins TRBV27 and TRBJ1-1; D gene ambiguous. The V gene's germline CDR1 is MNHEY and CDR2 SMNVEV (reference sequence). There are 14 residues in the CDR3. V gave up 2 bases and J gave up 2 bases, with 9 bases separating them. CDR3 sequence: CASSLSGSNTEAFF. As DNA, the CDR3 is TGTGCCAGCAGTTTAAGCGGCAGTAACACTGAAGCTTTCTTT.

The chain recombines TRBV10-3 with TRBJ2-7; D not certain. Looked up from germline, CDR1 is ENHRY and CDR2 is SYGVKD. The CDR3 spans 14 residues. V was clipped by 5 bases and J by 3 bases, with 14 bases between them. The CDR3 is CAISPSAAHYEQYF. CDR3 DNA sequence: TGTGCCATCAGTCCCTCCGCGGCCCACTACGAGCAGTACTTC.

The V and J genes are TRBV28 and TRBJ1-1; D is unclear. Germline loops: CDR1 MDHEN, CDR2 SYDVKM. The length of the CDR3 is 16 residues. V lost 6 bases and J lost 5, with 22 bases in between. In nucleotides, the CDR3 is TGTGCCAGCAGCACCGCGGCGAAGGGAGGAGGGACTGAAGCTTTCTTT. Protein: CASSTAAKGGGTEAFF.

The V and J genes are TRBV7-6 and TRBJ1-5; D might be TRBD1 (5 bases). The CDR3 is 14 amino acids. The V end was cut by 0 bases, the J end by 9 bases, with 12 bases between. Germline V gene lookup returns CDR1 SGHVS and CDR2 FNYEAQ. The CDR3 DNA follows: TGTGCCAGCAGCTTAGCGGGGGGAGAGGGGCCCCAGCATTTT. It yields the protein CASSLAGGEGPQHF.

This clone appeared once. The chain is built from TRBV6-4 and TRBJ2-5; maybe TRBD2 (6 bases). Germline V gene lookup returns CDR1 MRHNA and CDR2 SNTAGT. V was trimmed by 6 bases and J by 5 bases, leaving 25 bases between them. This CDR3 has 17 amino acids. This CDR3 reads CASSILPRTTPRETQYF. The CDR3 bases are TGTGCCAGCAGCATACTACCACGGACTACGCCCAGGGAGACCCAGTACTTC.

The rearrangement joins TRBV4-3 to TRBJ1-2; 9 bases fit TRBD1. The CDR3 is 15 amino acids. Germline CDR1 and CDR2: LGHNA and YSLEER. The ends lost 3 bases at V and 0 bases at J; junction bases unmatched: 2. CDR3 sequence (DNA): TGCGCCAGCAGCCAGGACAGGGGAGCTAACTATGGCTACACCTTC. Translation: CASSQDRGANYGYTF.

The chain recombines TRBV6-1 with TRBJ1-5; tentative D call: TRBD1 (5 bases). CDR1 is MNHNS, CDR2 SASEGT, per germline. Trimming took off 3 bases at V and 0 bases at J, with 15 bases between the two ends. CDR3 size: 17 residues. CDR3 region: CASSDQLTDISNQPQHF. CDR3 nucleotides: TGTGCCAGCAGTGACCAACTGACGGACATTAGCAATCAGCCCCAGCATTTT.

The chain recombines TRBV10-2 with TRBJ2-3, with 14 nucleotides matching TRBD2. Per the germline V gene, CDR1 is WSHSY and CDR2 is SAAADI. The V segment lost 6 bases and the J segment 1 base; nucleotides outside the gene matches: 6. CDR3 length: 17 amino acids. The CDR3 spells CASRDPGLAGGTDTQYF. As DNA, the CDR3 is TGCGCCAGCAGGGACCCGGGACTAGCGGGAGGCACAGATACGCAGTATTTT.

As DNA, the CDR3 is TGTGCCAGCAGCTTACTCCGGGGACAGATCTCCTACGAGCAGTACTTC. Amino acids: CASSLLRGQISYEQYF. The chain couples TRBV11-2 to TRBJ2-7; 7 nucleotides align to TRBD1. Germline V gene lookup returns CDR1 SGHAT and CDR2 FQNNGV. J lost 0 bases, V lost 2 bases, and 7 bases had no gene match. The CDR3 loop spans 16 amino acids.

The CDR3 DNA is TGTGCCAGATGTAATTCGGGGGAGCAACCCTATGGCTACACCTTC. This sequence encodes CARCNSGEQPYGYTF. This chain uses TRBV25-1 with TRBJ1-2, with D possibly TRBD1 on 5 matching bases. Germline V CDR1 and CDR2: MGHDK, SYGVNS. CDR3 length: 15 amino acids. V gave up 9 bases and J gave up 4 bases, with 21 bases separating them.

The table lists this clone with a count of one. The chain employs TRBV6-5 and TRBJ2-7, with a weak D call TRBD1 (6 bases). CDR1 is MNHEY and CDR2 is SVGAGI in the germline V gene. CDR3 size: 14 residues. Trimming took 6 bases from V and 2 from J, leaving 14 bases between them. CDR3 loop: CASSNRGQTYEQYF. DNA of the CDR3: TGTGCCAGCAGCAACCGCGGACAGACCTACGAGCAGTACTTC.

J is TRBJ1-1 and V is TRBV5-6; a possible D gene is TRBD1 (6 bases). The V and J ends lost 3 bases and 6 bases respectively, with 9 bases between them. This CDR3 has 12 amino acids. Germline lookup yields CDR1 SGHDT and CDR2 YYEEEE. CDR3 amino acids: CASSSEGAEAFF. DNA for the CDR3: TGTGCCAGCAGCTCTGAGGGGGCTGAAGCTTTCTTT.

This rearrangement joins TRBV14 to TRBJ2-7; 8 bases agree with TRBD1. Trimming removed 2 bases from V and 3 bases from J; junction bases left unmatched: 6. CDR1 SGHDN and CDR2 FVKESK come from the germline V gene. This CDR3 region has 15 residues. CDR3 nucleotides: TGTGCCAGCAGCCAATGGGACAGGCGAATCTACGAGCAGTACTTC. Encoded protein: CASSQWDRRIYEQYF.

Here the CDR3 reads CASSTGTSGRNIQYF. DNA for the CDR3: TGTGCCAGCAGTACCGGGACTAGCGGGAGGAACATTCAGTACTTC. This chain connects TRBV27 to TRBJ2-4, with 15 bases aligning to TRBD2. The germline gives CDR1 MNHEY, CDR2 SMNVEV (reference sequence). This CDR3 region has 15 residues. Losses at the gene ends were 5 bases for V and 7 bases for J; bases not matched to a gene: 3.

CDR3 DNA sequence: TGTGCCAGCAGCTTCCAGGGTGGATACGAGCAGTACTTC. It translates to CASSFQGGYEQYF. The chain joins TRBV11-2 to TRBJ2-7; TRBD1 might be the D (5 bases). The CDR3 length is 13 residues. CDR1 and CDR2 from the germline V gene are SGHAT and FQNNGV. V was pared by 3 bases and J by 4 bases, with 10 bases between.